The 8 T cell receptor beta chains listed next were all sequenced from one sample in a study of CD8 T cells in Susac syndrome. Random hexamers were used to reverse transcribe an amount of roughly 0.5 to 1 ug RNA. TCRdb reprocessed the immunoSEQ multiplex PCR reads with MiXCR, giving one entry per CDR3 protein. Among 200,000 or so distinct CDR3 sequences listed, over 90% were seen once. Source material: CD4+ T cells from PBMCs. These receptors came from a human donor with multiple sclerosis.

The chain has TRBV20-1 and TRBJ2-5, with D unresolved. The CDR3 contains 10 residues. The V gene lost 5 bases and the J gene lost 1 base, with 2 bases spanning the gap. Germline V gene sequence: CDR1 DFQATT, CDR2 SNEGSKA (reference sequence). This CDR3 reads CSAAQETQYF. As DNA, the CDR3 is TGCAGTGCTGCCCAAGAGACCCAGTACTTC.

This rearrangement joins TRBV5-1 to TRBJ2-5, with a possible D match to TRBD2 (5 bases). Germline V gives CDR1 SGHRS, CDR2 YFSETQ. The CDR3 covers 13 residues. V lost 4 bases and J 3 bases, leaving 10 bases between the germline ends. In DNA form, the CDR3 reads TGCGCCAGCAGCCAACTAGTCGAAGAGACCCAGTACTTC. It codes for CASSQLVEETQYF.

The genes are TRBV7-2 and TRBJ2-5; 10 nucleotides align to TRBD2. This CDR3 is built from 18 residues. The J segment lost 4 bases and the V segment lost 5 bases, leaving 16 bases of the junction unmatched. Germline CDR1 SGHTA, CDR2 FQGNSA. CDR3 amino acids: CASSLAGGALAGAETQYF. In DNA form, the CDR3 reads TGTGCCAGCAGCCTCGCCGGCGGCGCGCTAGCGGGAGCAGAGACCCAGTACTTC.

Remarks on this clonotype: A read error may produce the germline difference seen at one junction end. The chain carries TRBV9 and TRBJ2-3; no clear D. The CDR3 sequence is 13 residues long. Germline V gives CDR1 SGDLS, CDR2 YYNGEE. Written as DNA, the CDR3 is TGTGCCAGCAGCTCCCGAGGCACATATACGCAGTATTTT. Its translation: CASSSRGTYTQYF. Filled out from reference TRBV9 and TRBJ2-3, the complete variable domain reads DSGVTQTPKHLITATGQRVTLRCSPRSGDLSVYWYQQSLDQGLQFLIQYYNGEERAKGNILERFSAQQFPDLHSELNLSSLELGDSALYFCASSSRGTYTQYFGPGTRLTVL.

The genes are TRBV18 and TRBJ2-1, with 10 bases lining up with TRBD2. Trimming at V came to 6 bases and at J to 7 bases, leaving 9 bases not matched to a gene. Germline V gene data show CDR1 as KGHSH and CDR2 as LQKENI. This CDR3 has 15 amino acids. The DNA of the CDR3 is TGTGCCAGCTCCCCCTCGATAGCGGGGGGTAATGAGCAGTTCTTC. It is translated as CASSPSIAGGNEQFF.

This chain joins TRBV24-1 and TRBJ2-3; 7 bases match TRBD1. CDR1 KGHDR and CDR2 SFDVKD come from the germline V gene. J gave up 3 bases and V 3 bases, and 8 bases lay outside the gene matches. This CDR3 has 16 residues. CDR3 loop: CATSDRKGGPTDTQYF. DNA of the CDR3: TGTGCCACCAGTGATCGGAAAGGGGGCCCTACAGATACGCAGTATTTT.

In this sample, this clonotype turned up once. This CDR3 reads CAISESLGQQYF. In DNA, the CDR3 is TGTGCCATCAGTGAGTCCCTTGGCCAGCAGTACTTC. The chain couples TRBV10-3 to TRBJ2-7; unclear D gene. Germline CDR1 is ENHRY and CDR2 is SYGVKD. Between the trimmed V and J ends, which lost 0 bases and 8 bases, there was a span of 8 bases. This CDR3 has 12 residues.

The rearrangement joins TRBV19 to TRBJ2-3; D unresolved. This CDR3 contains 16 residues. Deletions cut 2 bases from V and 4 bases from J, with 16 bases between. Germline V gene lookup returns CDR1 LNHDA and CDR2 SQIVND (reference sequence). Here the CDR3 reads CASSIWSAGSADTQYF. CDR3 sequence (DNA): TGTGCCAGTAGTATATGGTCGGCCGGCTCGGCAGATACGCAGTATTTT.